The rows below give T cell receptor beta chains drawn from one sample of a study of beta chain features in type 1 diabetes. Assay used: immunoSEQ multiplex PCR; TCRdb lists only in-frame clones, some missing. The repertoire holds around 300,000 clones, with 13% to 15% as singletons. Sequenced input: central memory CD4+ T cells from blood. The source of these receptors is a man in his thirties or forties in good health. Each CDR3 is given with its conserved first and last residue. D genes are given only for firm matches. Size values are once, few and many counts, or a class for expanded clones, and some rows have none.

TRBJ2-1,TRBD1,TRBV29-1,NA,CSGRTGGGPDEQFF,TGCAGCGGGCGGACAGGGGGCGGTCCGGATGAGCAGTTCTTC
TRBJ2-2,NA,TRBV4-3,few,CASSQELAASGELFF,TGCGCCAGCAGCCAAGAACTAGCCGCGTCCGGGGAGCTGTTTTTT
TRBJ1-2,NA,TRBV7-9,few,CASSWSGGGYTF,TGTGCCAGCAGCTGGTCGGGCGGTGGCTACACCTTC
TRBJ2-1,TRBD2,TRBV18,few,CASSPRATSGGSSYNEQFF,TGTGCCAGCTCACCGCGCGCTACTAGCGGGGGAAGCTCCTACAATGAGCAGTTCTTC
TRBJ2-5,NA,TRBV5-4,NA,CASSLGWLAETQYF,TGTGCCAGCAGCTTGGGGTGGCTGGCGGAGACCCAGTACTTC
TRBJ1-2,TRBD1,TRBV19,many,CASNTGGGYGYTF,TGTGCCAGTAACACAGGGGGCGGCTATGGCTACACCTTC
TRBJ2-1,NA,TRBV30,NA,CAWSGSGGGSYNEQFF,TGTGCCTGGAGTGGGTCGGGGGGCGGTTCCTACAATGAGCAGTTCTTC
TRBJ2-5,TRBD2,TRBV9,NA,CASSGGVAGGETQYF,TGTGCCAGCAGCGGCGGAGTAGCGGGAGGAGAGACCCAGTACTTC
TRBJ2-1,TRBD2,TRBV2,many,CASGGGLGLSDEQFF,TGTGCCAGTGGAGGGGGACTAGGATTAAGCGATGAGCAGTTCTTC
TRBJ2-4,NA,TRBV2,few,CASHRTAKNIQYF,TGTGCCAGTCATAGGACAGCCAAAAACATTCAGTACTTC
TRBJ2-5,NA,TRBV5-1,few,CASSFVQETQYF,TGCGCCAGCAGCTTTGTACAAGAGACCCAGTACTTC
TRBJ2-7,NA,TRBV10-2,many,CASSRDYEQYF,TGCGCCAGCAGTAGAGATTACGAGCAGTACTTC
TRBJ1-6,NA,TRBV5-4,many,CASSSRTDGNSPLHF,TGTGCCAGCAGCTCGCGGACGGACGGGAATTCACCCCTCCACTTT
TRBJ2-4,TRBD1,TRBV9,few,CASSVAPDRVGRTRVKNIQYF,TGTGCCAGCAGCGTAGCGCCTGACAGGGTTGGTAGAACTCGGGTCAAAAACATTCAGTACTTC
TRBJ1-3,NA,TRBV9,NA,CASSRGRKSGNTIYF,TGTGCCAGCTCCAGGGGAAGAAAGTCTGGAAACACCATATATTTT
TRBJ1-2,NA,TRBV7-2,few,CASSRTENYGYTF,TGTGCCAGCAGCAGGACAGAGAATTATGGCTACACCTTC
TRBJ1-2,NA,TRBV10-3,NA,CATRTGGTGGYTF,TGTGCCACCAGGACGGGGGGTACTGGGGGCTACACCTTC
TRBJ1-5,NA,TRBV6-1,NA,CASSEGVGQPQHF,TGTGCCAGCAGTGAGGGTGTGGGTCAGCCCCAGCATTTT
TRBJ1-1,TRBD1,TRBV11-3,few,CASSRTTGFAEAFF,TGTGCCAGCAGCCGAACGACAGGGTTTGCTGAAGCTTTCTTT
TRBJ2-7,TRBD2,TRBV2,many,CASTLAGGPYEQYF,TGTGCCAGCACCCTAGCGGGGGGGCCTTACGAGCAGTACTTC
TRBJ1-1,NA,TRBV11-2,NA,CASSLTPRRAFF,TGTGCCAGCAGCTTAACCCCGCGGCGAGCTTTCTTT
TRBJ2-7,NA,TRBV4-1,few,CASSQDLRPSSEQYF,TGCGCCAGCAGCCAAGATCTTAGGCCTAGCTCCGAGCAGTACTTC
TRBJ2-2,TRBD1,TRBV11-2,NA,CASAQGVNTGELFF,TGTGCCAGCGCACAGGGGGTAAACACCGGGGAGCTGTTTTTT
TRBJ2-3,NA,TRBV2,NA,CASSPSGGTDTQYF,TGTGCCAGCAGTCCCAGCGGTGGTACAGATACGCAGTATTTT
TRBJ1-3,NA,TRBV11-2,once,CASSKTNSGNTIYF,TGTGCCAGCAGTAAGACAAACTCTGGAAACACCATATATTTT
TRBJ2-5,NA,TRBV5-1,NA,CASSLGREKETQYF,TGCGCCAGCAGCTTAGGCCGGGAAAAAGAGACCCAGTACTTC
TRBJ2-1,NA,TRBV7-6,NA,CASSLVGEGPNEQFF,TGTGCCAGCAGCTTAGTCGGTGAGGGACCCAATGAGCAGTTCTTC
TRBJ2-3,TRBD2,TRBV5-4,few,CASSSSLAGGADTQYF,TGTGCCAGCAGCTCGTCCCTAGCGGGGGGGGCCGATACGCAGTATTTT
TRBJ2-5,NA,TRBV5-1,few,CASSPGGETQYF,TGCGCCAGCAGCCCTGGAGGGGAGACCCAGTACTTC
TRBJ2-1,NA,TRBV7-2,few,CASSPTSDEQFF,TGTGCCAGCAGCCCAACTAGTGATGAGCAGTTCTTC
TRBJ2-7,TRBD1,TRBV30,many,CAWTSRGRYEQYF,TGTGCCTGGACCTCAAGGGGGCGATACGAGCAGTACTTC
TRBJ1-1,NA,TRBV18,many,CASSAKQGSTEAFF,TGTGCCAGCTCAGCCAAACAGGGTAGCACTGAAGCTTTCTTT
TRBJ2-2,NA,TRBV9,NA,CASSARYSYANTGELFF,TGTGCCAGCAGCGCCCGGTACAGCTACGCGAACACCGGGGAGCTGTTTTTT
TRBJ2-2,NA,TRBV5-1,few,CASSPTRILDTGELFF,TGCGCCAGCAGCCCCACCCGGATCCTAGACACCGGGGAGCTGTTTTTT
TRBJ2-1,TRBD1,TRBV5-4,NA,CASSFPRGHMDEQFF,TGTGCCAGCAGCTTTCCCAGGGGGCATATGGATGAGCAGTTCTTC
TRBJ2-5,NA,TRBV6-1,NA,CASSENGRETQYF,TGTGCCAGCAGTGAAAACGGCAGAGAGACCCAGTACTTC
TRBJ2-3,TRBD1,TRBV19,NA,CASRRTGGQSTQYF,TGTGCCAGTAGACGGACAGGGGGACAGAGTACGCAGTATTTT
TRBJ2-3,TRBD2,TRBV6-5,few,CASSGTTTDTQYF,TGTGCCAGCAGCGGGACTACCACAGATACGCAGTATTTT
TRBJ1-6,NA,TRBV9,NA,CASSVGGGSPLHF,TGTGCCAGCAGCGTAGGGGGAGGGTCACCCCTCCACTTT
TRBJ2-1,TRBD2,TRBV5-8,NA,CASSMAPGLAGVLFF,TGTGCCAGCAGCATGGCTCCGGGACTAGCGGGGGTTCTGTTCTTC
TRBJ1-5,TRBD1,TRBV30,NA,CASTGSGNQPQHF,TGTGCCTCGACAGGGTCCGGCAATCAGCCCCAGCATTTT
TRBJ2-2,NA,TRBV11-3,NA,CASSRRSGGELFF,TGTGCCAGCAGCCGACGTTCAGGGGGGGAGCTGTTTTTT
TRBJ1-5,NA,TRBV28,NA,CASTPSTGGQPQHF,TGTGCCAGCACCCCGAGTACGGGGGGCCAGCCCCAGCATTTT
TRBJ1-1,TRBD1,TRBV2,few,CASGVQYRGQGEAFF,TGTGCCAGCGGAGTCCAATACAGGGGGCAAGGTGAAGCTTTCTTT
TRBJ1-1,NA,TRBV5-6,few,CASSLAGLVEAFF,TGTGCCAGCAGCTTGGCAGGCCTCGTTGAAGCTTTCTTT
TRBJ1-3,NA,TRBV2,NA,CASSTTDSYSGNTIYF,TGTGCCAGCAGCACAACGGACAGCTACTCTGGAAACACCATATATTTT
TRBJ1-1,TRBD1,TRBV18,NA,CASSPRQGVENTEAFF,TGTGCCAGCTCACCACGGCAGGGGGTAGAGAACACTGAAGCTTTCTTT
TRBJ1-1,TRBD1,TRBV27,few,CASSPFGGTGKNTEAFF,TGTGCCAGCAGCCCCTTCGGGGGGACAGGGAAGAACACTGAAGCTTTCTTT
TRBJ1-3,NA,TRBV7-9,few,CASSPLADLLGNTIYF,TGTGCCAGCAGCCCACTAGCCGATTTACTCGGAAACACCATATATTTT
TRBJ2-5,TRBD1,TRBV10-3,few,CAIRDRRAGGGQETQYF,TGTGCCATCAGGGACCGCCGGGCAGGGGGTGGGCAAGAGACCCAGTACTTC
TRBJ2-3,TRBD2,TRBV29-1,few,CSAGGGTLTDTQYF,TGCAGCGCGGGGGGTGGGACTCTCACAGATACGCAGTATTTT
TRBJ2-4,NA,TRBV6-6,many,CASSDPARGYIQYF,TGTGCCAGCAGTGACCCCGCCCGGGGGTACATTCAGTACTTC
TRBJ2-1,TRBD2,TRBV9,NA,CASSALAGGYNEQFF,TGTGCCAGCAGCGCCCTAGCGGGAGGGTACAATGAGCAGTTCTTC
TRBJ2-7,NA,TRBV6-5,many,CASSPSPGEQYF,TGTGCCAGCAGCCCCTCCCCGGGCGAGCAGTACTTC
TRBJ2-3,NA,TRBV4-3,few,CASSPESGGALDTQYF,TGCGCCAGCAGCCCCGAGAGTGGAGGGGCCCTCGATACGCAGTATTTT